The present entry profiles one TCR beta chain with its context. Its antigen remains unidentified. The entry originates in a study of a mutant IDH1 vaccine in newly diagnosed glioma. Whole-study context: Vaccination started 4-6 weeks after radiotherapy alone, or with temozolomide cycles. Patients previously underwent radiotherapy, temozolomide, or both, and most underwent both. Whole-study results and caveats: The authors found pseudoprogression apparently unrelated to changes in top peripheral T cell clonotypes.

Sample time point: week 47, end of study. Each dose delivered 300 ug of mutant IDH1 20-mer peptide subcutaneously with imiquimod. Sequencing used immunoSEQ multiplex PCR; TCRdb keeps in-frame clones, though not all of them. There are about 94,000 clones in the sample; just under 90% occur only once, and approximately 0.8% lies in the top ten. Trimming removed 8 bases at V and 1 base at J, with 11 bases between. The CDR3 loop spans 13 amino acids. Germline V gene lookup returns CDR1 SNHLY and CDR2 FYNNEI. The chain recombines TRBV2 with TRBJ2-5; a weak D match, TRBD2 (5 bases). This clonotype was obtained from a woman between 50 and 59 years old with glioma. This sample comprised PBMCs, obtained from a glioma patient whose treatment included an IDH1 peptide vaccine. The CDR3 DNA is TGTGCCAGCGCCGGACTCGCCCAAGAGACCCAGTACTTC. Amino acid sequence: CASAGLAQETQYF.